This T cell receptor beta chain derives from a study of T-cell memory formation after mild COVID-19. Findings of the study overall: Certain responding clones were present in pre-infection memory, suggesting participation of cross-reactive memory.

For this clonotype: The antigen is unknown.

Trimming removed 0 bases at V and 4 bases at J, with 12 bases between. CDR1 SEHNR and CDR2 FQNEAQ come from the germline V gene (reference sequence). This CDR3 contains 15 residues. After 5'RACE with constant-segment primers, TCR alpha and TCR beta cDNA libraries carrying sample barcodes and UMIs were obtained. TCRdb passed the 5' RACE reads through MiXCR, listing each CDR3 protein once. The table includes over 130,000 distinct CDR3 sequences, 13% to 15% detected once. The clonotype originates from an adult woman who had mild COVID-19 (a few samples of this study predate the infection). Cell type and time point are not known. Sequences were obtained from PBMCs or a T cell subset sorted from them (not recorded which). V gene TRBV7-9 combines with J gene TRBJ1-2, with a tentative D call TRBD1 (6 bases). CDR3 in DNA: TGTGCCAGCAGCTTAGCTGTCCCAGGGGTCTATGGCTACACCTTC. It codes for CASSLAVPGVYGYTF.